This T cell receptor beta chain originates from a study of T-cell memory formation after mild COVID-19. This clonotype was detected a few times. From the 5' RACE reads, TCRdb called clonotypes with MiXCR, one entry per CDR3 protein. The sample has about 470,000 distinct CDR3 sequences, about 23% seen once. The CDR3 extends over 16 amino acids. Trimming at V came to 6 bases and at J to 4 bases, leaving 9 bases not matched to a gene. Germline lookup yields CDR1 SEHNR and CDR2 FQNEAQ (reference sequence). The chain has TRBV7-9 and TRBJ2-1, with 10 bases identical to TRBD2. The sequencing sample was made of PBMCs or a T cell subset sorted from them (not recorded which). This clonotype originated in an adult woman who had mild COVID-19 (a few samples of this study predate the infection). Cell type and time point are not known. The CDR3 is CASRGASGRRYNEQFF. The CDR3 DNA reads TGTGCCAGCAGGGGAGCTAGCGGGAGAAGGTACAATGAGCAGTTCTTC.